Each of the 14 T cell receptor beta chains below was sequenced from the same sample in a study of shared T cell receptors in the human thymus. Profiled with immunoSEQ multiplex PCR; TCRdb holds only in-frame clones, not every one. The repertoire holds more than 550,000 clones, with 70% to 90% as singletons. This same sample was also taken into another study, of human thymus T cells.

The specimen sequenced was thymocytes. The source is a girl in the first two years of life with a congenital heart defect.

The rearrangement links TRBV5-1 to TRBJ1-6, with TRBD1 matching 7 bases. After removal of 5 bases from V and 8 bases from J, the junction contained 4 bases not matched to a gene. The CDR3 totals 13 residues. Germline CDR1 is SGHRS and CDR2 is YFSETQ. The CDR3 sequence is CASRFTGDSPLHF. The CDR3 nucleotides are TGCGCCAGCAGATTTACAGGGGATTCACCCCTCCACTTT.

The chain has TRBV14 and TRBJ2-1; D ambiguous. V gave up 1 base and J gave up 8 bases, with 6 bases separating them. The CDR3 sequence is 12 residues long. Germline CDR1 and CDR2: SGHDN and FVKESK. The CDR3 DNA sequence: TGTGCCAGCAGCCAAGTAACGGATGAGCAGTTCTTC. This gives the protein CASSQVTDEQFF.

The chain joins TRBV2 to TRBJ2-3; 13 bases are shared with TRBD2. V lost 3 bases to trimming and J lost 7 bases; unmatched junction nucleotides: 1. The CDR3 is 14 residues long. Germline-derived CDR1 and CDR2 are SNHLY and FYNNEI. CDR3 in DNA: TGTGCCAGCAGTGAGGGACTAGCGGGGCATACGCAGTATTTT. It is translated as CASSEGLAGHTQYF.

The chain carries TRBV29-1 and TRBJ2-2, with TRBD2 as a possible D gene (6 bases). Germline CDR1 SQVTM, CDR2 ANQGSEA. V was shortened by 0 bases and J by 4 bases, with 12 bases between the two germline ends. This CDR3 has 15 residues. For the CDR3, the DNA is TGCAGCGTTGAAGACAGGGAGGAGGGCACCGGGGAGCTGTTTTTT. As protein: CSVEDREEGTGELFF.

The chain couples TRBV6-5 to TRBJ1-1; 9 nucleotides line up with TRBD1. The length of the CDR3 is 16 residues. With 2 bases clipped from V and 1 base from J, the junction kept 5 bases outside the gene matches. The germline V gene has CDR1 MNHEY and CDR2 SVGAGI. The CDR3 spells CASSYLRDRANTEAFF. CDR3 DNA sequence: TGTGCCAGCAGTTACCTCCGGGACAGGGCGAACACTGAAGCTTTCTTT.

The chain carries TRBV11-2 and TRBJ2-2, with 9 bases matching TRBD1. The CDR3 is made up of 18 amino acids. Germline V gene lookup returns CDR1 SGHAT and CDR2 FQNNGV. V trimming: 1 base; J trimming: 0 bases; junction bases outside the gene matches: 6. The CDR3 region has the DNA TGTGCCAGCAGCTTAGGAGCCCGGGACAGGGCGAACACCGGGGAGCTGTTTTTT. It yields the protein CASSLGARDRANTGELFF.

J is TRBJ1-1 and V is TRBV11-3, with 7 positions matching TRBD1. V shed 0 bases, J shed 5 bases, and the junction held 3 bases outside the gene matches. The germline V gene encodes CDR1 SGHNT and CDR2 YENEEA. CDR3 length: 14 amino acids. Here the CDR3 reads CASSLDTGETEAFF. The CDR3 DNA is TGTGCCAGCAGCTTAGACACAGGGGAGACTGAAGCTTTCTTT.

This clone was seen once. This CDR3 reads CASSSGLAQPTDTQYF. DNA of the CDR3: TGTGCCAGCAGCTCGGGACTAGCCCAGCCCACAGATACGCAGTATTTT. This rearrangement joins TRBV7-2 to TRBJ2-3; TRBD2 aligns across 9 bases. CDR1 is SGHTA, CDR2 FQGNSA, per germline. V dropped 4 bases and J dropped 2; count of bases not matched to a gene: 7. The CDR3 runs to 16 residues.

This clone occurred a few times. This chain joins TRBV7-9 and TRBJ1-2, with D possibly TRBD1 on 5 matching bases. In germline, CDR1 is SEHNR, CDR2 FQNEAQ (reference sequence). The CDR3 covers 17 residues. Trimming pared 5 bases from V and 4 bases from J, leaving 23 bases between. The DNA of the CDR3 is TGTGCCAGCAGCCAAAGGGGAAGCCACCTATCCATCTATGGCTACACCTTC. Translation: CASSQRGSHLSIYGYTF. Supplemented by reference TRBV7-9 and TRBJ1-2, the full variable domain reads DTGVSQNPRHKITKRGQNVTFRCDPISEHNRLYWYRQTLGQGPEFLTYFQNEAQLEKSRLLSDRFSAERPKGSFSTLEIQRTEQGDSAMYLCASSQRGSHLSIYGYTFGSGTRLTVV.

V and J are TRBV7-7 and TRBJ2-3, with 11 bases matching TRBD2. The CDR3 has 18 residues. CDR1 and CDR2 from the germline V gene are SSHAT and FNYEAQ (reference sequence). The V and J ends lost 1 base and 5 bases, in that order; junction bases with no gene match: 11. The CDR3 region is CASSLGTLAGGPGDTQYF. CDR3 coding DNA: TGTGCCAGCAGCTTAGGTACCCTAGCGGGGGGTCCTGGAGATACGCAGTATTTT.

The CDR3 region has the DNA TGTGCTAGTGGCACCCGCGGACAGGGGACGACCTACGAGCAGTACTTC. Its translation: CASGTRGQGTTYEQYF. The chain is built from TRBV12-5 and TRBJ2-7, with TRBD1 matching 9 bases. CDR3 length equals 16 residues. With V trimmed by 6 bases and J by 2 bases, 11 bases remained unmatched. Germline CDR1 and CDR2: LGHNT and FRNRAP.

CDR3 in amino acids: CASSQDNGGYRVNTEAFF. CDR3 sequence (DNA): TGCGCCAGCAGCCAAGATAATGGTGGTTACAGGGTGAACACTGAAGCTTTCTTT. The rearrangement joins TRBV4-1 to TRBJ1-1; the D gene is possibly TRBD1 (6 bases). The CDR3 has 18 amino acids. V dropped 0 bases and J dropped 0 bases, with 17 bases sitting between them. Germline V gene sequence: CDR1 MGHRA, CDR2 YSYEKL.

This chain joins TRBV7-2 and TRBJ2-7, with 7 bases matching TRBD1. With V trimmed by 4 bases and J by 2 bases, 11 bases remained unmatched. Germline V gene lookup returns CDR1 SGHTA and CDR2 FQGNSA. The CDR3 runs 16 residues. DNA of the CDR3: TGTGCCAGCAGCTCACTGACAGGGCGACCTACCTACGAGCAGTACTTC. Protein product: CASSSLTGRPTYEQYF.

The CDR3 nucleotides read TGCGCCAGCAGACCCAAGGGGGGGGTACTCACTGAAGCTTTCTTT. The encoded protein is CASRPKGGVLTEAFF. The J gene is TRBJ1-1, the V gene TRBV5-1, with D maybe TRBD1 (6 bases). Trimming left V 5 bases short and J 4 bases short, with 18 bases between. The CDR3 has 15 amino acids. The germline CDR1 and CDR2 sequences are SGHRS and YFSETQ. Combining the CDR3 with reference TRBV5-1 and TRBJ1-1 gives the whole variable domain KAGVTQTPRYLIKTRGQQVTLSCSPISGHRSVSWYQQTPGQGLQFLFEYFSETQRNKGNFPGRFSGRQFSNSRSEMNVSTLELGDSALYLCASRPKGGVLTEAFFGQGTRLTVV.